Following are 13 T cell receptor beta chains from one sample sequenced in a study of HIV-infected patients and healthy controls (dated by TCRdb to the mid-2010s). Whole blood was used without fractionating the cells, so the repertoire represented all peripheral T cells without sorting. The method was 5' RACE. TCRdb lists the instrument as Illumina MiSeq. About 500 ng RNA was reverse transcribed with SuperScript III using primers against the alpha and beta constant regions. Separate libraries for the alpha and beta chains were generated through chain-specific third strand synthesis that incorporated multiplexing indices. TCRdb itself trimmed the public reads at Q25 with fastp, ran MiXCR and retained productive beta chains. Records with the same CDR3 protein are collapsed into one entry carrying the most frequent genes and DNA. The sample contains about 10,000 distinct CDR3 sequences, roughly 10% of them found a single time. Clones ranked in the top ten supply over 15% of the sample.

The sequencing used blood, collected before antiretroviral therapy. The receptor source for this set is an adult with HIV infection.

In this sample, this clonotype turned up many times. The CDR3 DNA sequence: TGTGCGGCAGGAACAGCACTCCAAGAGACCCAGTACTTC. Translating it yields CAAGTALQETQYF. The chain uses TRBV10-3 and TRBJ2-5; D is undetermined. The CDR3 spans 13 residues. CDR1 is ENHRY and CDR2 is SYGVKD in the germline V gene.

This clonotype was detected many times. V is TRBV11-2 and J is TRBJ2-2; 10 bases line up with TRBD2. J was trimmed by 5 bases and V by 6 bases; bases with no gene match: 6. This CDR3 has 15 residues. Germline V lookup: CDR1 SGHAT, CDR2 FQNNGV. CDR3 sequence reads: CASSSSGRSTGELFF. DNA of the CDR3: TGTGCCAGCAGTAGTAGCGGGAGGTCAACCGGGGAGCTGTTTTTT.

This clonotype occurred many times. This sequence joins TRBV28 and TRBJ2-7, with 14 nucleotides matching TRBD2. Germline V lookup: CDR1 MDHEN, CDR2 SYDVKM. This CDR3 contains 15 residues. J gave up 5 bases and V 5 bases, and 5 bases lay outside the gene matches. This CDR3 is CASSPGLAGANEQYF. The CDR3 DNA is TGTGCCAGCAGTCCGGGACTAGCGGGAGCCAACGAGCAGTACTTC.

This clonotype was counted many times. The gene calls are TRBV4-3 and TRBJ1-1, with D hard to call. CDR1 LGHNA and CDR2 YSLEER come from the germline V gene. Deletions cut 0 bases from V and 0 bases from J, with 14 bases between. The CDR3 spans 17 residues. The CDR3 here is CASSQDPPFSMNTEAFF. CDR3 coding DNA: TGCGCCAGCAGCCAAGATCCGCCTTTCAGCATGAACACTGAAGCTTTCTTT.

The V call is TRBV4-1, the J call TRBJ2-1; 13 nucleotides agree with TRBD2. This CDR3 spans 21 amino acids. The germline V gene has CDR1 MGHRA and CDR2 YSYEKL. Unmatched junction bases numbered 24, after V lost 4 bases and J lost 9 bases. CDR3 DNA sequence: TGCGCCAGCAGCCTCCTCGGGGGTTACTCGACTAGCGGGAGGCCCGGAGGTGAGCAGTTCTTC. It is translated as CASSLLGGYSTSGRPGGEQFF.

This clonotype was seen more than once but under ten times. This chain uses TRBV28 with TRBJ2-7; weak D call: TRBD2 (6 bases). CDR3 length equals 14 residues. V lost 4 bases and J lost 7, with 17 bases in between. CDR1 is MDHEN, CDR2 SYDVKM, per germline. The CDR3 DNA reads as TGTGCCAGCAGTTCCAGTGTAGGGGCGGGAGAGCAGTACTTC. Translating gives CASSSSVGAGEQYF.

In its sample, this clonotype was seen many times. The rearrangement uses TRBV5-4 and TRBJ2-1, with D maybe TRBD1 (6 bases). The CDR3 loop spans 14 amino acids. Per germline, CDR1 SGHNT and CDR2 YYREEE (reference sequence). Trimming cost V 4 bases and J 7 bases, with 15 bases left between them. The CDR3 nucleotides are TGTGCCAGCAGCAGTTTACAGGGAATAAATGAGCAGTTCTTC. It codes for CASSSLQGINEQFF.

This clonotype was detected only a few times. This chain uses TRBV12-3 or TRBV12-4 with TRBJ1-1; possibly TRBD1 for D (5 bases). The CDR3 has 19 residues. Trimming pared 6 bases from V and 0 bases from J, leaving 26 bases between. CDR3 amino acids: CASSPSRFKGRIMNTEAFF. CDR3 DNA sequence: TGTGCCAGCAGCCCAAGCAGGTTTAAGGGACGGATAATGAACACTGAAGCTTTCTTT.

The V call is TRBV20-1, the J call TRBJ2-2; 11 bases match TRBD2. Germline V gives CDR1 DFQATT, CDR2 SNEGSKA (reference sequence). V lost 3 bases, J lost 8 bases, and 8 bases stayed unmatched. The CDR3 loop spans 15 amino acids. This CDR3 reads CSASPIAGGPGELFF. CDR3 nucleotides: TGCAGTGCTAGCCCTATAGCGGGGGGGCCAGGGGAGCTGTTTTTT.

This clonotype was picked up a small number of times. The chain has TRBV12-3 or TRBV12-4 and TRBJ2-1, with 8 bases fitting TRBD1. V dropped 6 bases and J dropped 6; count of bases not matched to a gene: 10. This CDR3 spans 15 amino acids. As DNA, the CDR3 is TGTGCCAGCAGACGCCGGGACAGGCGTTTCAATGAGCAGTTCTTC. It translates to CASRRRDRRFNEQFF.

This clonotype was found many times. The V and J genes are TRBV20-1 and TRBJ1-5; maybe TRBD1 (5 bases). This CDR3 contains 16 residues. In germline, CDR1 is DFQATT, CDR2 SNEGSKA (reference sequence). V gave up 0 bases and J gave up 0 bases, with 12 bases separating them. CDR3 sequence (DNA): TGCAGTGCTAGAGATGGAAGGGGTACTAGCAATCAGCCCCAGCATTTT. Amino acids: CSARDGRGTSNQPQHF.

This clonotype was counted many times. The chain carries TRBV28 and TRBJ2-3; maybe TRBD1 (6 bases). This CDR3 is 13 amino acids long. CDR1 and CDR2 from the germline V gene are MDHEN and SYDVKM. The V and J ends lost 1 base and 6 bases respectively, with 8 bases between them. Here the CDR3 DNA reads TGTGCCAGCAGTTTATACAGGGTTGATACGCAGTATTTT. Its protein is CASSLYRVDTQYF.

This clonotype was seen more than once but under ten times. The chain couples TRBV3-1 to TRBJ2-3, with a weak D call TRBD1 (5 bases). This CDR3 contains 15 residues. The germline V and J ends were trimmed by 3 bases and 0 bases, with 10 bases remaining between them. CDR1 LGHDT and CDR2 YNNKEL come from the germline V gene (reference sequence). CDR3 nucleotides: TGTGCCAGCAGCCACCGACAGCCCAGCACAGATACGCAGTATTTT. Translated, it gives CASSHRQPSTDTQYF.